This TCR beta chain came from a study of radiotherapy plus CTLA-4 blockade in lung cancer. Study-level information: There were objective responses in 15% to 20% of patients, and roughly 33% had disease control.

The data were produced by immunoSEQ multiplex PCR, yet TCRdb's version contains in-frame clones alone and is incomplete. Of roughly 80,000 clones listed, 60% to 85% are singletons. Study-level results: There was expansion of tumor-derived TCR clones in blood after radiotherapy plus ipilimumab.

As regards this clone: Its matching antigen is unknown.

This CDR3 is 15 amino acids long. Germline-derived CDR1 and CDR2 are SGDLS and YYNGEE. V lost 3 bases and J 1 base, leaving 14 bases between the germline ends. This sample comprised peripheral blood, obtained from a patient treated with radiotherapy plus ipilimumab. The origin of this receptor is a human donor with non-small cell lung cancer who had a partial response to radiotherapy plus ipilimumab. Some clones in this sample may be carry-over from other donors' samples. The chain recombines TRBV9 with TRBJ2-7, with TRBD1 as a possible D gene (6 bases). The CDR3 spells CASSGGGRESYEQYF. DNA for the CDR3: TGTGCCAGCAGCGGTGGGGGCAGAGAATCCTACGAGCAGTACTTC.